This note documents a single T cell receptor beta chain sequence. This entry is derived from a study of blood T cell repertoires in COVID-19. Germline CDR1 is SGHKS and CDR2 is YYEKEE (reference sequence). The CDR3 loop spans 19 amino acids. With 2 bases clipped from V and 3 bases from J, the junction kept 20 bases outside the gene matches. Methods used by the authors: Scientists estimated how many nucleated cells there were by amplifying reference gene primers. TCRdb's copy holds only in-frame clones and misses some; the assay was immunoSEQ multiplex PCR. The V and J calls and clone size were taken over from that table, and D and trimming were inferred from the DNA. The data hold about 58,000 clones, with 75% to 90% observed a single time.

The J gene is TRBJ2-7, the V gene TRBV5-5; 7 nucleotides line up with TRBD1. Sequenced input: peripheral blood. The source is an older woman with active COVID-19. This CDR3 is CASSFMDRRQGLRVYEQYF. The CDR3, as DNA: TGTGCCAGCAGCTTTATGGACCGTCGACAGGGCCTGCGGGTCTACGAGCAGTACTTC.